The next 30 T cell receptor beta chains were all read from a single sample in a study of shared clonotypes between healthy human individuals. Sequencing was performed with immunoSEQ multiplex PCR; in TCRdb, only in-frame clones are kept and a portion is missing. The data show over a million clones, roughly 80% seen once. The sequenced sample was memory CD4+ T cells sorted from blood. The subset was: CD45RA-negative fraction. The receptors stem from a man aged 18-30 years in good health.

The CDR3: CASSNPGQGTKLFF. CDR3 coding DNA: TGTGCCAGCAGTAATCCGGGACAGGGAACGAAACTGTTTTTT. This chain uses TRBV28 with TRBJ1-4; 9 bases align to TRBD1. CDR1 and CDR2 (germline): MDHEN, SYDVKM. The CDR3 extends over 14 amino acids. The J segment lost 11 bases and the V segment lost 5 bases, leaving 9 bases of the junction unmatched.

The J gene is TRBJ2-7, the V gene TRBV28; no clear D. V was clipped by 1 base and J by 2 bases, with 3 bases between them. Germline V gene lookup returns CDR1 MDHEN and CDR2 SYDVKM. The CDR3 extends over 12 amino acids. The CDR3 DNA reads as TGTGCCAGCAGTTTATACCCCTACGAGCAGTACTTC. Translated: CASSLYPYEQYF. The variable domain in full, with the rest retrieved from reference TRBV28 and TRBJ2-7, is DVKVTQSSRYLVKRTGEKVFLECVQDMDHENMFWYRQDPGLGLRLIYFSYDVKMKEKGDIPEGYSVSREKKERFSLILESASTNQTSMYLCASSLYPYEQYFGPGTRLTVT.

The chain recombines TRBV28 with TRBJ1-2; D remains unclear. In germline, CDR1 is MDHEN, CDR2 SYDVKM. The CDR3 extends over 13 amino acids. Trimming shortened V by 3 bases and J by 6 bases, and 11 bases separated the two germline ends. The CDR3 region has the DNA TGTGCCAGCAGTTTCTCAGTGATAAATGGCTACACCTTC. Protein product: CASSFSVINGYTF.

This chain uses TRBV9 with TRBJ1-2; TRBD1 aligns across 10 bases. This CDR3 is 13 amino acids long. The J segment lost 6 bases and the V segment lost 4 bases, leaving 3 bases of the junction unmatched. CDR1 is SGDLS and CDR2 is YYNGEE in the germline V gene. The CDR3 reads CASSTDRGDGYTF. CDR3 nucleotide sequence: TGTGCCAGCAGCACGGACAGGGGGGATGGCTACACCTTC.

The V and J genes are TRBV6-1 and TRBJ2-3; 10 positions match TRBD2. The CDR3 has 17 amino acids. The V segment lost 3 bases and the J segment 6 bases; nucleotides outside the gene matches: 12. Germline CDR1 reads MNHNS; CDR2 reads SASEGT. CDR3 amino acids: CASSETGSGLAEDTQYF. The CDR3 DNA sequence: TGTGCCAGCAGTGAGACAGGGTCAGGACTAGCGGAGGATACGCAGTATTTT.

The chain joins TRBV6-4 to TRBJ2-1; 8 bases are shared with TRBD2. The V gene end was trimmed by 3 bases and the J gene end by 4 bases; junction bases not matched to a gene: 5. CDR3 length equals 15 residues. Germline V gene lookup returns CDR1 MRHNA and CDR2 SNTAGT. The CDR3 DNA follows: TGTGCCAGCAGTGAGGCCGGGGGGGCTTACAATGAGCAGTTCTTC. Amino acid sequence: CASSEAGGAYNEQFF.

The chain combines TRBV11-2 with TRBJ1-1; no reliable D call. There are 14 residues in the CDR3. Trimming removed 1 base from V and 5 bases from J, with 11 bases in between. Per the germline V gene, CDR1 is SGHAT and CDR2 is FQNNGV. The CDR3 region has the DNA TGTGCCAGCAGCTTAGGTAACATCGGAACTGAAGCTTTCTTT. Its translation is CASSLGNIGTEAFF.

V is TRBV15 and J is TRBJ1-2; 8 bases are a match to TRBD1. The ends lost 6 bases at V and 4 bases at J; junction bases unmatched: 10. The germline CDR1 and CDR2 sequences are LNHNV and YYDKDF (reference sequence). This CDR3 contains 15 residues. The CDR3 loop reads CATSQMRQGLYGYTF. The CDR3 coding sequence is TGTGCCACCAGTCAAATGCGACAGGGGCTCTATGGCTACACCTTC.

The table lists this clone with a count of one. The chain is built from TRBV19 and TRBJ2-5; the match to TRBD1 covers 10 bases. After removal of 8 bases from V and 5 bases from J, the junction contained 8 bases not matched to a gene. Germline V lookup: CDR1 LNHDA, CDR2 SQIVND (reference sequence). CDR3 size: 14 residues. CDR3 in amino acids: CASSGTGVRETQYF. The CDR3 DNA follows: TGTGCCAGTTCCGGGACAGGGGTTCGCGAGACCCAGTACTTC.

This chain joins TRBV6-1 and TRBJ1-1; no clear D gene. Trimming stripped 0 bases from V and 7 bases from J, with 12 bases between. The length of the CDR3 is 14 residues. Germline CDR1 MNHNS, CDR2 SASEGT. Here the CDR3 reads CASSEAGGWNEAFF. For the CDR3, the DNA is TGTGCCAGCAGTGAAGCAGGAGGGTGGAATGAAGCTTTCTTT.

The CDR3 loop is CASSFGPETQYF. The CDR3 DNA reads TGTGCCAGCAGTTTCGGGCCAGAGACCCAGTACTTC. The gene calls are TRBV28 and TRBJ2-5; no clear D gene. Per germline, CDR1 MDHEN and CDR2 SYDVKM. The CDR3 extends over 12 amino acids. V gave up 3 bases and J gave up 4 bases, with 6 bases separating them.

This chain joins TRBV11-2 and TRBJ1-2, with D maybe TRBD1 (5 bases). Germline lookup yields CDR1 SGHAT and CDR2 FQNNGV. This CDR3 has 14 residues. Trimming took off 5 bases at V and 10 bases at J, with 20 bases between the two ends. DNA for the CDR3: TGTGCCAGCAGCCTTGTCCGGGACTCCCCGGCCTACACCTTC. Its translation: CASSLVRDSPAYTF.

This chain joins TRBV30 and TRBJ2-3; D possibly corresponds to TRBD1 (5 bases). Germline V gene data show CDR1 as GTSNPN and CDR2 as SVGIG (reference sequence). The V end was cut by 2 bases, the J end by 4 bases, with 16 bases between. The CDR3 has 15 amino acids. CDR3: CAWSFQGGEADTQYF. CDR3 in DNA: TGTGCCTGGAGTTTTCAGGGCGGTGAAGCAGATACGCAGTATTTT.

The rearrangement links TRBV2 to TRBJ2-6; TRBD1 is a possible D gene (6 bases). The germline V and J ends were trimmed by 10 bases and 0 bases, with 19 bases remaining between them. The CDR3 consists of 17 residues. Germline CDR1 SNHLY, CDR2 FYNNEI. Here the CDR3 DNA reads TGTGCCACGCAAGGGGGACGGTGGAGCTCTGGGGCCAACGTCCTGACTTTC. Protein: CATQGGRWSSGANVLTF.

The genes are TRBV7-9 and TRBJ1-4; D possibly corresponds to TRBD1 (5 bases). Germline-derived CDR1 and CDR2 are SEHNR and FQNEAQ (reference sequence). With 0 bases removed from V and 8 bases from J, the gap between germline ends came to 13 bases. This CDR3 comprises 15 residues. The CDR3 loop reads CASSLALGGREKLFF. The CDR3 DNA reads TGTGCCAGCAGCTTAGCGCTCGGGGGAAGAGAAAAACTGTTTTTT.

The J gene is TRBJ2-1, the V gene TRBV7-8; 12 bases map to TRBD2. The CDR3 is 16 amino acids. Per the germline V gene, CDR1 is SGHVS and CDR2 is FQNEAQ. Losses at the gene ends were 6 bases for V and 1 base for J; bases not matched to a gene: 4. CDR3 in DNA: TGTGCCAGCAGGGGGACTAGCGGGCTTTCCTACAATGAGCAGTTCTTC. Amino acids: CASRGTSGLSYNEQFF.

This rearrangement joins TRBV6-1 to TRBJ1-1; D remains unclear. V was trimmed by 4 bases and J by 4 bases, leaving 13 bases between them. CDR1 and CDR2 from the germline V gene are MNHNS and SASEGT. The CDR3 has 14 residues. The CDR3 here is CASSGLGVATEAFF. The CDR3 nucleotides read TGTGCCAGCAGTGGCCTCGGAGTGGCCACTGAAGCTTTCTTT.

The J gene is TRBJ1-6, the V gene TRBV5-6, with D possibly TRBD1 on 6 matching bases. Trimming stripped 2 bases from V and 7 bases from J, with 10 bases between. Germline CDR1 and CDR2: SGHDT and YYEEEE. This CDR3 has 14 residues. CDR3 DNA: TGTGCCAGCAGCTTAACAGGGCAGAATTCACCCCTCCACTTT. Protein product: CASSLTGQNSPLHF.

A single count supports this clone. This chain joins TRBV15 and TRBJ1-1; D is perhaps TRBD1 (6 bases). V lost 3 bases and J 6 bases, leaving 26 bases between the germline ends. The CDR3 is 18 amino acids. Per germline, CDR1 LNHNV and CDR2 YYDKDF (reference sequence). In DNA, the CDR3 is TGTGCCACCAGCAGGGGGGGGGCCTTTGGGACGAAGCGGGCTGAAGCTTTCTTT. Translated: CATSRGGAFGTKRAEAFF.

The rearrangement uses TRBV2 and TRBJ2-7; possible D gene TRBD1, 6 bases. The V gene's germline CDR1 is SNHLY and CDR2 FYNNEI. Trimming pared 3 bases from V and 0 bases from J, leaving 21 bases between. The CDR3 runs to 18 residues. In nucleotides, the CDR3 is TGTGCCAGCAGTGAGTCCAACTGGGGGCTTCCGAGCTCCTACGAGCAGTACTTC. It encodes CASSESNWGLPSSYEQYF.

The V gene is TRBV12-5, the J gene TRBJ1-1; 8 bases are a match to TRBD1. The CDR3 runs 14 residues. Germline CDR1 and CDR2: LGHNT and FRNRAP. Losses at the gene ends were 6 bases for V and 1 base for J; bases not matched to a gene: 4. For the CDR3, the DNA is TGTGCTAGTGGCCTGACAGGGGCGAACACTGAAGCTTTCTTT. Encoded protein: CASGLTGANTEAFF.

CDR3 protein: CAWMGGTFSYNEQFF. CDR3 nucleotide sequence: TGTGCCTGGATGGGGGGGACCTTCAGCTACAATGAGCAGTTCTTC. The rearrangement uses TRBV30 and TRBJ2-1; TRBD2 aligns across 7 bases. The V and J ends lost 4 bases and 3 bases, in that order; junction bases with no gene match: 9. Germline CDR1 is GTSNPN and CDR2 is SVGIG (reference sequence). This CDR3 is built from 15 residues.

This rearrangement joins TRBV2 to TRBJ1-1; weak D call: TRBD1 (6 bases). The CDR3 is made up of 14 amino acids. Trimming removed 3 bases from V and 2 bases from J, with 10 bases in between. The germline gives CDR1 SNHLY, CDR2 FYNNEI. In DNA, the CDR3 is TGTGCCAGCAGTGACTGGACAGCCAACACTGAAGCTTTCTTT. This gives the protein CASSDWTANTEAFF. The full variable domain, in which reference TRBV2 and TRBJ1-1 provide the parts outside the CDR3, is EPEVTQTPSHQVTQMGQEVILRCVPISNHLYFYWYRQILGQKVEFLVSFYNNEISEKSEIFDDQFSVERPDGSNFTLKIRSTKLEDSAMYFCASSDWTANTEAFFGQGTRLTVV.

Details on this clone: A far larger clone is a single base away, which makes a read error likely. The chain recombines TRBV11-3 with TRBJ1-1, with D hard to call. Germline V lookup: CDR1 SGHNT, CDR2 YENEEA. The CDR3 is 13 residues long. V was cut by 1 base and J by 1 base, with 4 bases left in between. The CDR3 bases are TGTGCCAGCAGCTTAGGCGAGAACACTGAAGCTTTCTTT. It encodes CASSLGENTEAFF.

This clone appeared once. This rearrangement joins TRBV15 to TRBJ2-7; D unresolved. Germline CDR1 LNHNV, CDR2 YYDKDF (reference sequence). This CDR3 is built from 15 residues. V lost 0 bases, J lost 0 bases, and 9 bases lay in between. CDR3: CATSRDRGSSYEQYF. For the CDR3, the DNA is TGTGCCACCAGCAGAGATCGCGGTAGCTCCTACGAGCAGTACTTC.

The chain couples TRBV10-3 to TRBJ2-2; 7 nucleotides line up with TRBD1. The J segment lost 6 bases and the V segment lost 2 bases, leaving 3 bases of the junction unmatched. CDR1 is ENHRY and CDR2 is SYGVKD in the germline V gene. The CDR3 sequence is 14 residues long. CDR3 residues: CAISEAGGSGELFF. Here the CDR3 DNA reads TGTGCCATCAGTGAGGCAGGGGGTTCCGGGGAGCTGTTTTTT.

The chain is built from TRBV5-1 and TRBJ2-3; no clear D gene. CDR3 length: 16 amino acids. Trimming took 0 bases from V and 2 from J, leaving 13 bases between them. Germline V gene sequence: CDR1 SGHRS, CDR2 YFSETQ. CDR3 sequence: CASSLVGGSPTDTQYF. In DNA, the CDR3 is TGCGCCAGCAGCTTGGTTGGCGGAAGCCCCACAGATACGCAGTATTTT.

Ten or more counts support this clone. The chain employs TRBV19 and TRBJ2-1; D may be TRBD2 (7 bases). Trimming removed 8 bases at V and 3 bases at J, with 17 bases between. The CDR3 is made up of 15 amino acids. Germline V gives CDR1 LNHDA, CDR2 SQIVND (reference sequence). Here the CDR3 reads CASSWGRELYNEQFF. The CDR3 DNA follows: TGTGCCAGTTCTTGGGGGCGGGAGCTCTACAATGAGCAGTTCTTC.

Concerning this clone: At the DNA level, this CDR3 is encoded by other sequences in the same sample as well. This chain connects TRBV7-2 to TRBJ2-5; the D is unclear. CDR1 SGHTA and CDR2 FQGNSA come from the germline V gene. The CDR3 loop spans 11 amino acids. V dropped 3 bases and J dropped 5 bases, with 4 bases sitting between them. The CDR3 DNA reads TGTGCCAGCAGCTTTGTGGAGACCCAGTACTTC. Translated: CASSFVETQYF. The full variable domain, rest sourced from reference TRBV7-2 and TRBJ2-5, is GAGVSQSPSNKVTEKGKDVELRCDPISGHTALYWYRQSLGQGLEFLIYFQGNSAPDKSGLPSDRFSAERTGGSVSTLTIQRTQQEDSAVYLCASSFVETQYFGPGTRLLVL.

This chain connects TRBV28 to TRBJ2-3; 8 bases agree with TRBD2. V was clipped by 5 bases and J by 6 bases; unmatched bases: 13. The CDR3 spans 16 residues. Germline CDR1 reads MDHEN; CDR2 reads SYDVKM. CDR3 region: CASSGPGGVVRDTQYF. The CDR3 DNA is TGTGCCAGCAGTGGGCCGGGGGGGGTTGTCCGGGATACGCAGTATTTT.